These T cell receptor beta chains were read from a single sample in a study of beta chain features in type 1 diabetes. TCRdb keeps only in-frame clones here, not all; method: immunoSEQ multiplex PCR. The sample contains almost 350,000 clones, roughly a fifth of which appear only once. The specimen sequenced was naive CD4+ T cells from blood. These receptors were taken from a young woman in good health. Each CDR3 is given with its conserved first and last residue.

V gene	J gene	CDR3 protein
TRBV5-6	TRBJ2-3	CASSSTLVQGTDTQYF
TRBV9	TRBJ2-3	CASSVGGISTDTQYF
TRBV7-9	TRBJ2-2	CASLSGRGSGELFF
TRBV2	TRBJ1-4	CASSLESSGEKLFF
TRBV7-3	TRBJ1-2	CASSLPGNYGYTF
TRBV29-1	TRBJ2-1	CSGGGVEQFF
TRBV2	TRBJ2-2	CASRPDRTNTGELFF
TRBV11-1	TRBJ2-3	CASSTGLAGGNTQYF
TRBV5-1	TRBJ2-1	CASSLRQEGGNEQFF
TRBV14	TRBJ2-1	CASSQDGGQFYNEQFF
TRBV5-1	TRBJ1-1	CASSLGQGGTEAFF
TRBV20-1	TRBJ1-4	CSASQGEKLFF
TRBV29-1	TRBJ2-7	CSVRGGSSEDEQYF
TRBV6-5	TRBJ2-2	CASSRAGVNTGELFF
TRBV4-3	TRBJ1-1	CASSPRGGTEAFF
TRBV4-2	TRBJ2-7	CASSQPGLAGHEQYF
TRBV6-1	TRBJ1-1	CASGRNTEAFF
TRBV14	TRBJ2-7	CASSQNHRIFTYEQYF
TRBV5-1	TRBJ2-5	CASSLGQEGGTQYF
TRBV7-9	TRBJ1-3	CASSQTRRDSEGNTIYF
TRBV11-2	TRBJ2-3	CASSSGLAGNSDTQYF
TRBV5-1	TRBJ2-1	CASSSGLADYNEQFF
TRBV5-1	TRBJ2-1	CASSAGQYNEQFF
TRBV30	TRBJ2-2	CAWSVSRGIGPGELFF
TRBV6-5	TRBJ2-7	CASSYRGSTEQYF
TRBV5-1	TRBJ2-2	CASSSLTGTTGELFF
TRBV2	TRBJ1-2	CASMRQIYGYTF
TRBV15	TRBJ2-5	CATSRDRGGETQYF
TRBV2	TRBJ2-7	CASGTNGKQYF
TRBV28	TRBJ1-5	CASSLLGGGRGPGNQPQHF
TRBV7-2	TRBJ2-3	CASSPRGLTSTDTQYF
TRBV9	TRBJ2-3	CASSVSKPSPQYF
TRBV27	TRBJ1-2	CASRSLGGGYYGYTF
TRBV5-1	TRBJ2-7	CASSPGTSGISYEQYF
TRBV5-4	TRBJ2-7	CASSLEGDSYEQYF
TRBV5-4	TRBJ2-1	CASSGVIAGEGNEQFF
TRBV15	TRBJ1-4	CATSRDPGGEKLFF
TRBV19	TRBJ1-2	CASSADRARLYGYTF
TRBV30	TRBJ2-3	CAWSAMAGARSTQYF
TRBV5-1	TRBJ2-7	CASSRPSNYEQYF
TRBV2	TRBJ1-2	CASSETGGRSGYTF
TRBV7-3	TRBJ1-2	CASSLTPGYGYTF
TRBV2	TRBJ2-1	CASKLAGGSYNEQFF
TRBV12-5	TRBJ2-1	CASGLVRGLAGGQFF
TRBV7-6	TRBJ2-6	CASSLLAGVSGANVLTF
TRBV27	TRBJ1-5	CASGSGWQPQHF
TRBV9	TRBJ2-7	CASSVGQDNYEQYF
TRBV9	TRBJ1-2	CASSPGGDYGYTF
TRBV5-6	TRBJ2-5	CASSLDRGKTQYF
TRBV9	TRBJ2-7	CASSRTSDRYEQYF
TRBV30	TRBJ1-2	CAWSRNYGYTF